This T cell receptor beta chain was sequenced for a study of OX40 agonist ivuxolimab in advanced cancers. Study overall: Dose-escalation subjects each had hepatocellular carcinoma, melanoma, renal cell or head and neck cancer. The study reported partial responses in three patients: one hepatocellular carcinoma, two cutaneous melanoma.

General study findings and limits: Partly responding patients at 0.1-3.0 mg/kg showed some of the smallest clonal expansion.

Germline CDR1 reads MDHEN; CDR2 reads SYDVKM. Trimming removed 1 base from V and 7 bases from J; junction bases left unmatched: 10. This CDR3 spans 17 amino acids. The timepoints at which blood was sampled were baseline, cycle 4 day 1, and cycle 7 day 1. This clone was observed once. Its antigen is still unknown. Sequencing used immunoSEQ multiplex PCR; TCRdb keeps in-frame clones, though not all of them. Of about 70,000 clones listed, roughly nine tenths are singletons. The receptor was derived from an adult with an advanced solid tumor such as melanoma, head and neck, liver or kidney cancer. The gene calls are TRBV28 and TRBJ1-4; TRBD1 agrees at 9 bases. Sample: CD4+ or CD8+ T cells sorted from blood, taken in a trial of the OX40 agonist ivuxolimab. The CDR3 bases are TGTGCCAGCAGTTTATATCTTGGGACAGGGACAGGTGAAAAACTGTTTTTT. It translates to CASSLYLGTGTGEKLFF.